These 14 T cell receptor beta chains came from one sample sequenced in a study of CXCR3-negative and CXCR3-positive naive CD8 T cells. It was by 5' RACE with UMI labels that the TRB cDNA libraries were prepared. Following a re-call of the 5' RACE reads, TCRdb has one entry per CDR3 protein and lacks DNA. The sample is made up of several thousand distinct CDR3 sequences, and the top ten hold just under 2% of it. The material sequenced was naive CXCR3- CD8+ T cells from blood. Subset indicated: CD45RO-CCR7+CD27+CD95- naive CD8+ T cells lacking CXCR3 (TNR3-). The receptors shown here come from a human donor in good health. Some clones in this sample may be carry-over from other donors' samples.

V usage is TRBV7-9 and J usage is TRBJ2-3; the TCRdb call, TRBD2, lacks DNA for checking. Germline-derived CDR1 and CDR2 are SEHNR and FQNEAQ (reference sequence). CDR3 length: 14 amino acids. CDR3 residues: CASSPRGETDTQYF.

Judged by frequency, this clonotype is medium-sized. CDR3 residues: CSVGQGMGETQYF. V is TRBV29-1 and J is TRBJ2-5; TCRdb designates TRBD1, a call that cannot be tested without DNA. Germline V gene data show CDR1 as SQVTM and CDR2 as ANQGSEA. CDR3 length: 13 residues.

J is TRBJ2-3 and V is TRBV4-3. The CDR3 has 14 amino acids. Per germline, CDR1 LGHNA and CDR2 YSLEER. CDR3 residues: CASSQGVITDTQYF.

The V call is TRBV8-2, the J call TRBJ1-2; TCRdb selects TRBD1, and the lack of DNA leaves this call unchecked. TRBV8-2 is described as a pseudogene. The CDR3 covers 12 residues. The CDR3 reads CGPRGTDYGYTF.

The chain couples TRBV5-5 to TRBJ1-1. The germline gives CDR1 SGHKS, CDR2 YYEKEE (reference sequence). There are 14 residues in the CDR3. The CDR3 protein is CASSLAEVNTEAFF.

This sequence joins TRBV30 and TRBJ2-7. CDR1 is GTSNPN, CDR2 SVGIG, per germline (reference sequence). The CDR3 extends over 11 amino acids. The CDR3 sequence: CAWSENYEQYF.

The V and J genes are TRBV11-2 and TRBJ2-7; TCRdb outputs TRBD2, but without DNA this stays unchecked. CDR1 and CDR2 from the germline V gene are SGHAT and FQNNGV. This CDR3 has 16 amino acids. CDR3 amino acids: CASSFSGVGSSYEQYF. Looking up the rest from reference TRBV11-2 and TRBJ2-7 gives the full variable domain: EAGVAQSPRYKIIEKRQSVAFWCNPISGHATLYWYQQILGQGPKLLIQFQNNGVVDDSQLPKDRFSAERLKGVDSTLKIQPAKLEDSAVYLCASSFSGVGSSYEQYFGPGTRLTVT.

This clonotype registers medium-sized (0.01 to 0.1%) by frequency. This chain links TRBV29-1 with TRBJ2-4; TCRdb picks TRBD1, but there is no DNA to check that call. Germline-derived CDR1 and CDR2 are SQVTM and ANQGSEA. There are 14 residues in the CDR3. The CDR3 loop is CSVEDGGVWNIQYF.

The chain combines TRBV5-1 with TRBJ2-1. The CDR3 spans 12 residues. Germline V gene data show CDR1 as SGHRS and CDR2 as YFSETQ. The CDR3 loop is CASSSSSNEQFF.

The V gene is TRBV6-5, the J gene TRBJ2-3; TCRdb outputs TRBD1, but without DNA this stays unchecked. There are 15 residues in the CDR3. Germline V lookup: CDR1 MNHEY, CDR2 SVGAGI. The CDR3 loop is CASSYSGRGTDTQYF.

V and J are TRBV29-1 and TRBJ1-1. Germline V lookup: CDR1 SQVTM, CDR2 ANQGSEA. The CDR3 has 12 residues. The CDR3 sequence: CSVERIGTEAFF.

This clonotype is deemed large by its frequency. The rearrangement uses TRBV7-3 and TRBJ1-1. CDR1 is SGHTA and CDR2 is FQGTGA in the germline V gene. The CDR3 length is 13 residues. CDR3 in amino acids: CASSLEGNTEAFF. The entire variable domain, with the rest obtained from reference TRBV7-3 and TRBJ1-1, is as follows: GAGVSQTPSNKVTEKGKYVELRCDPISGHTALYWYRQSLGQGPEFLIYFQGTGAADDSGLPNDRFFAVRPEGSVSTLKIQRTERGDSAVYLCASSLEGNTEAFFGQGTRLTVV.

By frequency, this clonotype is medium-sized. The J gene is TRBJ2-7, the V gene TRBV12-3 or TRBV12-4; the D gene TCRdb calls, TRBD1, cannot be checked with no DNA. This CDR3 comprises 14 residues. The CDR3 is CASGTTARVYEQYF.

The chain employs TRBV5-1 and TRBJ2-1; TCRdb proposes TRBD1, but this gene call is untestable without DNA. The CDR3 extends over 11 amino acids. The V gene's germline CDR1 is SGHRS and CDR2 YFSETQ. CDR3 protein: CASNRGVEQFF. The whole variable domain, remainder taken from reference TRBV5-1 and TRBJ2-1, is KAGVTQTPRYLIKTRGQQVTLSCSPISGHRSVSWYQQTPGQGLQFLFEYFSETQRNKGNFPGRFSGRQFSNSRSEMNVSTLELGDSALYLCASNRGVEQFFGPGTRLTVL.